The T cell receptor (beta chain) described here comes from a study of cytomegalovirus exposure and HLA in healthy donors. At the level of the study: Earlier results showed approximately 120 million unique TCR beta sequences derived from roughly 180 million T cells. Study findings and constraints: Confirmation in vitro established that three CMV-associated chains were specific for CMV antigens.

The PCR contained 60 Vbeta and 13 Jbeta primers. Original processing methods: Among the unique TCR beta chains that a later analysis counted, some 73 million in all, about 10 million were shared. Produced via immunoSEQ multiplex PCR; TCRdb's table is partial and in-frame only. That table gives V, J and clone size, and the DNA gave D and trimming. The sample holds approximately 190,000 clones, about 80% seen once. The count of this clone is one. Its antigen remains unknown. Trimming cost V 1 base and J 5 bases, with 5 bases left between them. Germline V gene lookup returns CDR1 SGHVS and CDR2 FQNEAQ. The CDR3 contains 13 residues. Nominally healthy donors were sampled, though unrecorded immune exposures were likely.

The sequenced sample consisted of PBMCs. The receptor comes from a woman between 45 and 65 years old in good health and CMV-seropositive. The V gene is TRBV7-8, the J gene TRBJ2-2, with D unresolved. The CDR3 reads CASSLGATGELFF. The CDR3 coding sequence is TGTGCCAGCAGCTTAGGTGCGACCGGGGAGCTGTTTTTT. Drawing the rest from reference TRBV7-8 and TRBJ2-2, the complete variable domain is GAGVSQSPRYKVAKRGQDVALRCDPISGHVSLFWYQQALGQGPEFLTYFQNEAQLDKSGLPSDRFFAERPEGSVSTLKIQRTQQEDSAVYLCASSLGATGELFFGEGSRLTVL.